This T cell receptor (beta chain) was recorded in a study of cytomegalovirus exposure and HLA in healthy donors. Regarding the study as a whole: Trimming of TCR beta V- and J-genes showed a link, identified in a later analysis, to a missense DCLRE1C variant. The likely explanation for a cluster of highly shared sequence variants was sequencing artifact.

CDR3 length: 13 amino acids. Both 60 Vbeta primers and 13 Jbeta primers went into the PCR. The repertoire was sequenced with immunoSEQ multiplex PCR; TCRdb's copy has only in-frame clones and lacks some. The sample yields around 95,000 clones, approximately 80% seen once. Concerning this clone itself: Its antigen remains unknown.

This sequence was found in a man aged 25-40 years in good health and CMV-seropositive. Material for sequencing was PBMCs. The chain uses TRBV12-2 and TRBJ1-1. TRBV12-2 is a pseudogene. The CDR3 loop reads CASRFLMNTEAFF. The CDR3 nucleotides read TGTGCAAGTCGCTTCCTTATGAACACTGAAGCTTTCTTT.